The text below deals with one TCR beta chain. Its specificity is not known. The donors gave bone marrow, and they were healthy. A multiplex PCR was run with 60 Vbeta primers and 13 Jbeta primers. TCRdb keeps only in-frame clones here, not all; method: immunoSEQ multiplex PCR. The sample lists roughly 200,000 clones; roughly four fifths were seen once. The sample is drawn from a study of cytomegalovirus exposure and HLA in healthy donors. Study conclusions and caveats: As was reported, the classifier diagnosed cytomegalovirus status with high specificity and sensitivity. Roughly even sequencing depth across donors was the assumption behind the presence/absence analyses. A later analysis appeared to link common viral pathogens to several of the most significant clusters.

The TCR originated in a man aged 25-45 years in good health and CMV-seronegative. Sequencing was carried out using PBMCs.

The CDR3 DNA follows: TGTGCCAGCAGCGGCACAGGGGCCCGCTACGAGCAGTACTTC. This gives the protein CASSGTGARYEQYF. V is TRBV5-6 and J is TRBJ2-7; 7 bases are shared with TRBD1. The V segment lost 4 bases and the J segment 3 bases; nucleotides outside the gene matches: 7. CDR3 length: 14 amino acids. The germline V gene has CDR1 SGHDT and CDR2 YYEEEE.